This is a list of T cell receptor beta chains from one sample in a study of T cells after posttransplantation cyclophosphamide. The data were produced by immunoSEQ multiplex PCR, yet TCRdb's version contains in-frame clones alone and is incomplete. Of more than 15,000 clones listed, roughly 84% are singletons. Sequencing was performed on PBMCs, taken roughly 57 weeks after allogeneic stem cell transplant with calcineurin inhibitor and methotrexate. The receptors were gathered from a male patient in his late teens or twenties who received an allogeneic stem cell transplant from a related donor, was CMV-positive, and had no GVHD. Some T cells may have come from the graft donor. The CDR3 runs from the conserved cysteine through the conserved F or W. The D gene is left open where the match is weak. Clone sizes are given selectively: once, few, many, or a class where the clone is expanded.

clone_size,d_call,v_call,j_call,cdr3_nt,cdr3_aa
NA,NA,TRBV14,TRBJ2-3,TGTGCCAGCAGCCAAGATTGGTGGGAGTCATTCGGAGATACGCAGTATTTT,CASSQDWWESFGDTQYF
NA,NA,TRBV15,TRBJ1-6,TGTGCCACCAGCAGAGATCGGCCAAACAGTAATTCACCCCTCCACTTT,CATSRDRPNSNSPLHF
NA,TRBD1,TRBV15,TRBJ1-1,TGTGCCACCAGCAGAGCTACCGGGACAGGGGGCTCCTCAGCTTTCTTT,CATSRATGTGGSSAFF
once,NA,TRBV28,TRBJ2-5,TGTGCCAGCAGTTTAGTGACGGGCCAAGAGACCCAGTACTTC,CASSLVTGQETQYF
NA,NA,TRBV30,TRBJ1-5,TGTGCCTGGAGTGTAGGGCCGGGGAGGAGGGGCAATCAGCCCCAGCATTTT,CAWSVGPGRRGNQPQHF
NA,TRBD2,TRBV7-9,TRBJ2-3,TGTGCCAGCAGCCGTTCAATGGGCGGGAGTGCAGATACGCAGTATTTT,CASSRSMGGSADTQYF
NA,TRBD1,TRBV28,TRBJ2-7,TGTGCCAGCCGGGGCGAGACAGGGGTTGGCGAGCAGTACTTC,CASRGETGVGEQYF
NA,NA,TRBV10-3,TRBJ2-1,TGTGCCATCCATAGCGGTCTCTCCTACAATGAGCAGTTCTTC,CAIHSGLSYNEQFF
few,TRBD1,TRBV7-9,TRBJ1-4,TGTGCCAGCAGCTCCGCGAGCCGGACAGGGGAGGAAAAACTGTTTTTT,CASSSASRTGEEKLFF
NA,NA,TRBV5-1,TRBJ2-3,TGCGCCAGCGGCGCAGGTTCGACAGATACGCAGTATTTT,CASGAGSTDTQYF
large,NA,TRBV7-7,TRBJ2-1,TGTGCCAGCAGCCCGACTAGGGACCCATACAGTGAGCAGTTCTTC,CASSPTRDPYSEQFF